This record covers a single TCR beta chain. The data stem from a study of blood T cell repertoires in COVID-19. In the study overall: Sample material is recorded as cDNA or gDNA derived from T cells, B-cell-depleted T cells, or PBMCs.

Original processing methods: Estimates of nucleated cell counts were drawn from the amplification of reference gene primers. The method was immunoSEQ multiplex PCR; TCRdb's version includes in-frame clones alone and lacks a portion of them. The DNA gave D and trimming, while V, J and clone size come from that table. The table has some 240,000 clones, approximately 83% seen once. Recruits, aged roughly 18 to 95 years, lived in about two dozen US areas. The V end was cut by 3 bases, the J end by 1 base, with 16 bases between. This CDR3 comprises 16 residues. Germline loops: CDR1 MNHEY, CDR2 SVGAGI. The rearrangement uses TRBV6-5 and TRBJ2-7; the D gene is possibly TRBD1 (6 bases). Sequencing input: PBMCs or T cells enriched from blood (not recorded which). This receptor was taken from a middle-aged woman with acute COVID-19. The CDR3 loop reads CASSYPPGTPSYEQYF. Here the CDR3 DNA reads TGTGCCAGCAGTTATCCGCCCGGGACACCGTCCTACGAGCAGTACTTC.